These 20 T cell receptor beta chains were all obtained from the same sample, sequenced in a study of a mutant IDH1 vaccine in newly diagnosed glioma. Measured with immunoSEQ multiplex PCR; TCRdb has only the in-frame clones, and not every one. The sample carries 40,000 or so clones, 65% to 85% recorded once. Their antigens are not known. Time point here: week 11, during vaccination. Doses of 300 ug of mutant IDH1 20-mer peptide were given with topical imiquimod. The sample in question was PBMCs, obtained from a glioma patient whose treatment included an IDH1 peptide vaccine. The source is a man aged 35 to 55 with glioma.

The chain carries TRBV4-1 and TRBJ2-3; D gene ambiguous. The germline gives CDR1 MGHRA, CDR2 YSYEKL. The CDR3 has 15 amino acids. With 0 bases removed from V and 6 bases from J, the gap between germline ends came to 13 bases. In nucleotides, the CDR3 is TGCGCCAGCAGCCAAGATTTGACCCGTCGCGATACGCAGTATTTT. It encodes CASSQDLTRRDTQYF.

Notes on this clone: This sample includes further DNA sequences coding for the same CDR3. J is TRBJ1-1 and V is TRBV9; D unresolved. CDR1 and CDR2 from the germline V gene are SGDLS and YYNGEE. This CDR3 is built from 14 residues. V lost 0 bases to trimming and J lost 1 base, with 7 bases between them. The CDR3 spells CASSVGRRNTEAFF. Here the CDR3 DNA reads TGTGCCAGCAGCGTAGGACGTCGGAACACTGAAGCTTTCTTT.

This chain's CDR3 is CASRTGLSGNTIYF. DNA of the CDR3: TGTGCCAGCAGAACCGGCCTCTCTGGAAACACCATATATTTT. The rearrangement joins TRBV6-1 to TRBJ1-3; D gene ambiguous. The germline V and J ends were trimmed by 6 bases and 0 bases, with 9 bases remaining between them. The germline V gene encodes CDR1 MNHNS and CDR2 SASEGT. The CDR3 totals 14 residues.

This clone was counted once. This rearrangement joins TRBV5-4 to TRBJ1-5; 8 bases fit TRBD1. Germline trimming cut 4 bases from V and 1 base from J; bases unmatched to any gene: 1. The CDR3 runs to 14 residues. Germline V lookup: CDR1 SGHNT, CDR2 YYREEE (reference sequence). CDR3 coding DNA: TGTGCCAGCAGCCGGACAGGGAGCAATCAGCCCCAGCATTTT. It specifies CASSRTGSNQPQHF.

As concerns this clone: One end of the junction does not line up with germline, which may come from a read error. The V gene is TRBV29-1, the J gene TRBJ2-5; D is perhaps TRBD2 (6 bases). The CDR3 loop spans 17 amino acids. Looked up from germline, CDR1 is SQVTM and CDR2 is ANQGSEA. CDR3 nucleotides: TGCAGCGCTGAACAGAGGACGCGGGGCCTAAGCGGGGAGACCCAGTACTTC. It specifies CSAEQRTRGLSGETQYF.

The chain combines TRBV7-8 with TRBJ2-5, with 7 bases that match TRBD1. Germline V lookup: CDR1 SGHVS, CDR2 FQNEAQ. CDR3 size: 19 residues. With 4 bases clipped from V and 2 bases from J, the junction kept 19 bases outside the gene matches. The CDR3 region is CASSWYRGGAARAQETQYF. The CDR3 DNA reads as TGTGCCAGCAGCTGGTACAGGGGCGGCGCGGCCAGGGCTCAAGAGACCCAGTACTTC.

The CDR3 region is CATSQNSGQGGDTQYF. As DNA, the CDR3 is TGTGCCACCAGTCAAAATTCGGGACAGGGAGGAGATACGCAGTATTTT. This chain connects TRBV15 to TRBJ2-3, with 9 bases lining up with TRBD1. CDR1 and CDR2 from the germline V gene are LNHNV and YYDKDF (reference sequence). The CDR3 totals 16 residues. Unmatched junction bases numbered 12, after V lost 6 bases and J lost 5 bases. The full variable domain, completed using reference TRBV15 and TRBJ2-3, is DAMVIQNPRYQVTQFGKPVTLSCSQTLNHNVMYWYQQKSSQAPKLLFHYYDKDFNNEADTPDNFQSRRPNTSFCFLDIRSPGLGDTAMYLCATSQNSGQGGDTQYFGPGTRLTVL.

V and J are TRBV5-1 and TRBJ1-5; TRBD1 agrees at 11 bases. The CDR3 covers 19 residues. J was trimmed by 1 base and V by 0 bases; bases with no gene match: 9. CDR1 is SGHRS and CDR2 is YFSETQ in the germline V gene. For the CDR3, the DNA is TGCGCCAGCAGCTTGGGGTCGGGACAGGGGGAAGTGAGCAATCAGCCCCAGCATTTT. This encodes CASSLGSGQGEVSNQPQHF. The whole variable domain, remainder taken from reference TRBV5-1 and TRBJ1-5, is KAGVTQTPRYLIKTRGQQVTLSCSPISGHRSVSWYQQTPGQGLQFLFEYFSETQRNKGNFPGRFSGRQFSNSRSEMNVSTLELGDSALYLCASSLGSGQGEVSNQPQHFGDGTRLSIL.

This clone has just a few counts. The rearrangement links TRBV2 to TRBJ1-5; D uncertain. The CDR3 runs 12 residues. The V end was cut by 5 bases, the J end by 4 bases, with 6 bases between. CDR1 and CDR2 from the germline V gene are SNHLY and FYNNEI. The CDR3 region has the DNA TGTGCCAGCAGTACTGGGAATCAGCCCCAGCATTTT. This codes for CASSTGNQPQHF.

CDR3 sequence: CASRGVNQETQYF. In DNA, the CDR3 is TGTGCCAGTAGAGGGGTCAACCAAGAGACCCAGTACTTC. The chain uses TRBV19 and TRBJ2-5; perhaps TRBD1 as D (5 bases). The CDR3 consists of 13 residues. CDR1 and CDR2 from the germline V gene are LNHDA and SQIVND (reference sequence). V was trimmed by 6 bases and J by 0 bases, leaving 8 bases between them.

V gene TRBV14 combines with J gene TRBJ2-5; no reliable D call. This CDR3 region has 11 residues. Germline assignment: CDR1 SGHDN and CDR2 FVKESK. V lost 1 base to trimming and J lost 4 bases, with 1 base between them. The CDR3 DNA is TGTGCCAGCAGCCAAGTAGAGACCCAGTACTTC. Translation gives CASSQVETQYF.

CDR3 residues: CASSQDPTSNEKLFF. The CDR3 DNA reads TGCGCCAGCAGCCAAGATCCCACGTCTAATGAAAAACTGTTTTTT. The gene calls are TRBV4-3 and TRBJ1-4; D ambiguous. CDR3 size: 15 residues. V lost 0 bases to trimming and J lost 3 bases, with 8 bases between them. Germline V gene data show CDR1 as LGHNA and CDR2 as YSLEER.

The V gene is TRBV6-5, the J gene TRBJ2-7; 12 bases agree with TRBD2. Germline V CDR1 and CDR2: MNHEY, SVGAGI. Germline trimming cut 2 bases from V and 2 bases from J; bases unmatched to any gene: 4. The CDR3 runs to 16 residues. The CDR3 DNA reads TGTGCCAGCAGTTACGGGACTAGCGGGCGCGCCTACGAGCAGTACTTC. Its translation is CASSYGTSGRAYEQYF.

The genes are TRBV27 and TRBJ2-3; D remains ambiguous. The germline V and J ends were trimmed by 9 bases and 3 bases, with 13 bases remaining between them. The CDR3 has 13 amino acids. Per the germline V gene, CDR1 is MNHEY and CDR2 is SMNVEV (reference sequence). The DNA of the CDR3 is TGTGCCAGTCGCGGCCGCGGAACAGATACGCAGTATTTT. Translated: CASRGRGTDTQYF.

The V gene is TRBV10-1, the J gene TRBJ1-2; 9 nucleotides match TRBD1. The CDR3 has 16 residues. CDR1 is WNHNN and CDR2 is SYGVQD in the germline V gene (reference sequence). V lost 4 bases, J lost 2 bases, and 8 bases stayed unmatched. The CDR3 is CASSGTSGTGNYGYTF. In DNA, the CDR3 is TGCGCCAGCAGTGGAACCTCCGGGACAGGGAACTATGGCTACACCTTC.

The chain couples TRBV7-9 to TRBJ2-1, with 12 bases lining up with TRBD2. Germline CDR1 is SEHNR and CDR2 is FQNEAQ (reference sequence). The CDR3 has 17 residues. With V trimmed by 5 bases and J by 4 bases, 9 bases remained unmatched. In DNA, the CDR3 is TGTGCCAGCAGCCTTCGGGCTAGCGGGAGGGCTTACAATGAGCAGTTCTTC. Amino acids: CASSLRASGRAYNEQFF.

The chain uses TRBV4-1 and TRBJ2-3; unclear D gene. This CDR3 spans 15 amino acids. Germline CDR1 reads MGHRA; CDR2 reads YSYEKL. Deletions cut 4 bases from V and 2 bases from J, with 13 bases between. Here the CDR3 DNA reads TGCGCCAGCAGCCCCAAAGGAGTTCCCACAGATACGCAGTATTTT. Its protein is CASSPKGVPTDTQYF.

J is TRBJ2-1 and V is TRBV19; the match to TRBD2 covers 8 bases. The junction had 8 bases not matched to a gene; V was cut back by 5 bases and J by 2 bases. In germline, CDR1 is LNHDA, CDR2 SQIVND (reference sequence). The CDR3 sequence is 16 residues long. CDR3 nucleotide sequence: TGTGCCAGTAGTGCCTGGGGGCGGGGGGCCTACAATGAGCAGTTCTTC. The encoded protein is CASSAWGRGAYNEQFF.

V and J are TRBV2 and TRBJ1-2; D is ambiguous. From germline, CDR1 is SNHLY and CDR2 FYNNEI. The CDR3 totals 14 residues. V was cut by 2 bases and J by 2 bases, with 9 bases left in between. CDR3 DNA: TGTGCCAGCAGTGAACGTGGCCAAAACTATGGCTACACCTTC. It is translated as CASSERGQNYGYTF.

The gene calls are TRBV27 and TRBJ2-6; D not certain. V was cut by 5 bases and J by 0 bases, with 20 bases left in between. Germline V lookup: CDR1 MNHEY, CDR2 SMNVEV (reference sequence). CDR3 length: 19 residues. CDR3: CASSPLPPWINSGANVLTF. The CDR3 nucleotides read TGTGCCAGCAGTCCTCTACCCCCCTGGATCAACTCTGGGGCCAACGTCCTGACTTTC.